In its sample, the clone carrying this T cell receptor beta chain was seen a few times. The antigen is undetermined. Germline assignment: CDR1 MGHDK and CDR2 SYGVNS. V lost 2 bases and J 9 bases, leaving 11 bases between the germline ends. The CDR3 loop spans 13 amino acids. The authors amplified TCR beta CDR3 regions from RNA transcripts. An opening RT-PCR round employed HTBI primers and preceded a second-round multiplex PCR. A single record per CDR3 protein comes from TCRdb applying MiXCR to the multiplex PCR reads. The sample lists some 1.1 million distinct CDR3 sequences; about 36% were seen once. The hyperthyroidism patients had a new diagnosis of under 2 months' duration and were aged 18 to 65. The record originates from a study of Graves' ophthalmopathy and Graves' hyperthyroidism. General study results and limits: Ophthalmopathy progression predictions by the model showed about 72% specificity and approximately 71% sensitivity. Most clonotypes expanded in thyroid above 0.001 frequency were present in blood too.

The TCR was taken from an adult man with Graves' hyperthyroidism. This chain uses TRBV25-1 with TRBJ2-1; D not certain. The sequenced material came from peripheral blood or thyroid tissue (not recorded which). CDR3 in DNA: TGTGCCAGCAGTGAAGGGCCGGCGGCTGAGCAGTTCTTC. It yields the protein CASSEGPAAEQFF.